This TCR beta chain was sequenced during a study of tumor-infiltrating lymphocytes in primary liver carcinoma. Whole-study context: Primary liver carcinomas in the patients were surgically resected.

Blood RNA was derived from unsorted whole blood, and germline DNA was extracted too. Investigators obtained about 4 milliliters of peripheral blood ahead of surgery. Starting material of 450 to 550 ng total RNA yielded TCR beta cDNA via a constant-region primer. Libraries for TCR beta were built through three nested multiplex PCR rounds, which together made up a slightly modified ARM-PCR procedure. TRBV1-TRBV30 forward primers paired with a C-beta reverse primer were used in the first two PCR rounds, which ran roughly 11 cycles each. TCRdb independently ran MiXCR on the multiplex PCR reads; one entry per CDR3 protein. The sample contains 310,000 or so distinct CDR3 sequences, roughly two thirds of which appear only once. V shed 10 bases, J shed 2 bases, and the junction held 10 bases outside the gene matches. This CDR3 region has 14 residues. The germline V gene has CDR1 ENHRY and CDR2 SYGVKD. Of note for this clonotype: Given a much more abundant clone one base away, this may be a read error.

The gene calls are TRBV10-3 and TRBJ2-7, with TRBD2 identical over 8 bases. The receptor's source is a man between 35 and 55 years old with primary liver carcinoma and hepatitis B virus infection. The sample consisted of peripheral blood. The CDR3 nucleotides read TGTGCCACACGGACTAGCAGGAACACCTACGAGCAGTACTTC. Protein product: CATRTSRNTYEQYF.